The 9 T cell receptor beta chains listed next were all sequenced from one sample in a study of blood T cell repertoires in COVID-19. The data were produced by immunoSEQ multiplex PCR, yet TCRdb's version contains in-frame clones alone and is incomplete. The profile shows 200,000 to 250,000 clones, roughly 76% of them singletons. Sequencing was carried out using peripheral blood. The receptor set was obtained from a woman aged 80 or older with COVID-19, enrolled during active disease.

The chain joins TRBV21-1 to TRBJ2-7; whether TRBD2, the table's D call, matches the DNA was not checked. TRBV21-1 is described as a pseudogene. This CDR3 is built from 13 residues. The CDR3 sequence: CASSKRDSHEQYF. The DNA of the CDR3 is TGTGCCAGCAGCAAACGGGACTCTCACGAGCAGTACTTC.

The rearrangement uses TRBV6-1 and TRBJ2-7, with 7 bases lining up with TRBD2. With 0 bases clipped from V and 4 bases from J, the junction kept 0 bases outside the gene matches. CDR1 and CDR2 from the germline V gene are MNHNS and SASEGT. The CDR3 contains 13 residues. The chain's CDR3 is CASSEARGYEQYF. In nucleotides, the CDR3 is TGTGCCAGCAGTGAAGCGCGGGGGTACGAGCAGTACTTC.

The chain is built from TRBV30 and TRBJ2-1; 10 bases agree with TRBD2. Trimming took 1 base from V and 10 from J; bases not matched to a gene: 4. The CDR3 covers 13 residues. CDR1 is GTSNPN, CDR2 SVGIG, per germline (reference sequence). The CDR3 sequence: CAWSGSSGGEQFF. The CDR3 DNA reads TGTGCCTGGAGTGGTAGTAGCGGGGGGGAGCAGTTCTTC.

Here the CDR3 reads CASSQATGQTEAFF. In nucleotides, the CDR3 is TGCGCCAGCAGCCAAGCGACAGGGCAGACTGAAGCTTTCTTT. The chain employs TRBV4-1 and TRBJ1-1, with 7 bases that match TRBD1. This CDR3 is 14 amino acids long. Germline lookup yields CDR1 MGHRA and CDR2 YSYEKL. J gave up 5 bases and V 1 base, and 4 bases lay outside the gene matches.

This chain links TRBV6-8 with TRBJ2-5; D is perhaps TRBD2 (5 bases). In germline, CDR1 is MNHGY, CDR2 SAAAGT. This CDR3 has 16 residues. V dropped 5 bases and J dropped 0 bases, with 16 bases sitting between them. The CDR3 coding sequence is TGTGCCAGCAGTAATCGAGGGTCCTCTGACCAAGAGACCCAGTACTTC. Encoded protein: CASSNRGSSDQETQYF.

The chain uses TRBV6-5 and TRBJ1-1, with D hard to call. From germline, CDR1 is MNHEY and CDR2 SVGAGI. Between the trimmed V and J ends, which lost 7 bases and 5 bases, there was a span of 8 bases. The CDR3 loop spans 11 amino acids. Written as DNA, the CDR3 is TGTGCCAGCATGAGGAGTACTGAAGCTTTCTTT. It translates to CASMRSTEAFF.

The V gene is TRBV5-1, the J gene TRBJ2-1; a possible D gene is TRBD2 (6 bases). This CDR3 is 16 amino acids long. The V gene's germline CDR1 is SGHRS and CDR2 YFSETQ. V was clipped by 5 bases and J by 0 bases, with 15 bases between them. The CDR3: CASRPPGLSSYNEQFF. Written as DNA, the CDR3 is TGCGCCAGCAGGCCCCCGGGACTGAGCTCCTACAATGAGCAGTTCTTC. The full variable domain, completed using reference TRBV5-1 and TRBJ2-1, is KAGVTQTPRYLIKTRGQQVTLSCSPISGHRSVSWYQQTPGQGLQFLFEYFSETQRNKGNFPGRFSGRQFSNSRSEMNVSTLELGDSALYLCASRPPGLSSYNEQFFGPGTRLTVL.

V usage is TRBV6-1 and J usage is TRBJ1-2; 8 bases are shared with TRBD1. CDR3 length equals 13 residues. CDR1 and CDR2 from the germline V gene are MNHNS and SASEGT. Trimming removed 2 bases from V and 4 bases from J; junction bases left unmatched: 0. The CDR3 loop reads CASSEQGAYGYTF. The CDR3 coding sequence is TGTGCCAGCAGTGAACAGGGGGCCTATGGCTACACCTTC.

The CDR3 DNA is TGCGCCAGCAGCCAAGATAGTTGGCAGGGGGATGAAAAACTGTTTTTT. Translation: CASSQDSWQGDEKLFF. The chain employs TRBV4-1 and TRBJ1-4; 7 bases are a match to TRBD1. The V gene's germline CDR1 is MGHRA and CDR2 YSYEKL. CDR3 length: 16 residues. Losses at the gene ends were 0 bases for V and 6 bases for J; bases not matched to a gene: 7.